Detailed here is one TCR beta chain. The antigen remains undetermined. Naive CD8 isolation took CD45RO-negative cells positively selected for CCR7 and excluded terminally differentiated effector memory CD45RA+ cells. In the sorted-subset replicate PCRs, 200 ng DNA, 25,000 to 35,000 T cell genomes, was used. Clones were read by immunoSEQ multiplex PCR, and TCRdb kept only the in-frame ones, dropping some. The top ten clones hold around 24% of a sample with about 820,000 clones, over 90% of them seen once. The data stem from a study of shared clonotypes between healthy human individuals. General study findings and limits: Larger estimated richness was generally seen in naive subsets than in memory subsets. What limited the represented genetic and exposure-history diversity was the small number of donors. Sampling was confined to blood; repertoires within tissues likely differ.

This CDR3 region has 19 residues. Germline V gene data show CDR1 as WSHSY and CDR2 as SAAADI. Trimming took 5 bases from V and 0 from J, leaving 24 bases between them. The sample consisted of naive CD8+ T cells sorted from blood. The chain couples TRBV10-2 to TRBJ2-3; the D gene is possibly TRBD2 (5 bases). The origin of this receptor is a man aged 30 to 45 in good health. The CDR3 spells CASSLRFGRGQESTDTQYF. CDR3 in DNA: TGCGCCAGCAGTCTGAGGTTCGGCCGAGGGCAGGAGAGCACAGATACGCAGTATTTT.